Described below is a single TCR beta chain sequence and its context. The antigen remains undetermined. A single record per CDR3 protein comes from TCRdb applying MiXCR to the 5' RACE reads. This table holds some 320,000 distinct CDR3 sequences, more than 15% found once. CDR3 length: 14 residues. V was cut by 3 bases and J by 4 bases, with 12 bases left in between. Germline CDR1 is SGHRS and CDR2 is YFSETQ. The record originates from a study of T-cell memory formation after mild COVID-19. General study findings and limits: CM and EM subsets held most contracting CD4+ clones; EMRA held CD8+ ones.

The chain links TRBV5-1 to TRBJ2-3, with D possibly called TRBD1 or TRBD2 (6 bases each). Input material: PBMCs or a T cell subset sorted from them (not recorded which). This clonotype originated in a man between 18 and 35 years old who had mild COVID-19 (a few samples of this study predate the infection). Cell type and time point are not known. CDR3 protein: CASSYGGGSDTQYF. The CDR3 DNA reads TGCGCCAGCAGCTACGGAGGGGGGTCAGATACGCAGTATTTT. The full variable domain, its missing parts supplied by reference TRBV5-1 and TRBJ2-3, is KAGVTQTPRYLIKTRGQQVTLSCSPISGHRSVSWYQQTPGQGLQFLFEYFSETQRNKGNFPGRFSGRQFSNSRSEMNVSTLELGDSALYLCASSYGGGSDTQYFGPGTRLTVL.